This passage covers 25 T cell receptor beta chains from one sample sequenced in a study of blood T cells in healthy people across ages. Using a J-beta primer mix together with a sample-barcoded 5' primer, a second PCR was run for about 6 to 12 cycles. TCRdb recomputed calls from the 5' RACE reads with MiXCR, one row per CDR3 protein. The sample has 920,000 or so distinct CDR3 sequences; under 45% are singletons. Sequencing was performed on blood. Receptors originate from a woman in her fifties or sixties in good health.

In this sample, this clonotype turned up a few times. The genes are TRBV5-1 and TRBJ2-1; perhaps TRBD2 as D (5 bases). V gave up 2 bases and J gave up 10 bases, with 13 bases separating them. Germline V lookup: CDR1 SGHRS, CDR2 YFSETQ. The CDR3 length is 13 residues. The CDR3, as DNA: TGCGCCAGCAGCTTCCTAGCTGATCAGGAGCAGTTCTTC. It specifies CASSFLADQEQFF.

About this clonotype itself: Its ends do not fully match the called genes, so a read error is possible. This sequence joins TRBV20-1 and TRBJ2-5; TRBD2 might be the D (7 bases). The J call may be faulty, since TRBJ2-7 better matches the DNA end. The CDR3 spans 15 residues. Germline V gives CDR1 DFQATT, CDR2 SNEGSKA (reference sequence). CDR3 region: CSARGGGGDSSEQYF. The CDR3 DNA sequence: TGCAGTGCGAGAGGGGGGGGAGGGGACTCATCCGAGCAGTACTTC.

This clonotype appeared many times. This chain uses TRBV4-2 with TRBJ1-1; D perhaps matches TRBD1 (5 bases). The germline V and J ends were trimmed by 1 base and 1 base, with 7 bases remaining between them. The V gene's germline CDR1 is LGHNA and CDR2 YNFKEQ. The CDR3 sequence is 14 residues long. The CDR3 is CASSQGGGNTEAFF. The CDR3 DNA follows: TGTGCCAGCAGCCAAGGCGGGGGGAACACTGAAGCTTTCTTT.

In its sample, this clonotype was seen a few times. The rearrangement joins TRBV5-1 to TRBJ2-3; 10 positions match TRBD2. The trim removed 5 bases at V and 3 bases at J, leaving 6 bases unmatched. CDR3 length: 15 residues. The germline gives CDR1 SGHRS, CDR2 YFSETQ. CDR3 nucleotide sequence: TGCGCCAGCAGGCCGGGACTAGCGACGACAGATACGCAGTATTTT. Amino acid sequence: CASRPGLATTDTQYF.

This clonotype was picked up a small number of times. V gene TRBV30 combines with J gene TRBJ2-7, with D hard to call. The germline gives CDR1 GTSNPN, CDR2 SVGIG (reference sequence). The germline V and J ends were trimmed by 0 bases and 2 bases, with 8 bases remaining between them. The CDR3 totals 13 residues. CDR3 loop: CAWSVLGPYEQYF. The CDR3 region has the DNA TGTGCCTGGAGTGTGCTCGGGCCCTACGAGCAGTACTTC.

The chain joins TRBV4-1 to TRBJ2-3; tentatively, D is TRBD1 (6 bases). From germline, CDR1 is MGHRA and CDR2 YSYEKL. The V end lost 4 bases, the J end lost 2 bases, and 10 bases lay between the germline ends. The CDR3 has 14 residues. The CDR3 coding sequence is TGCGCCAGCAGCCCCCTGGGGGCCACAGATACGCAGTATTTT. It specifies CASSPLGATDTQYF.

This clonotype was found once. This chain uses TRBV30 with TRBJ2-5; tentatively, D is TRBD1 (6 bases). The DNA end lines up better with TRBJ2-7; the J call may be wrong. Germline V gene sequence: CDR1 GTSNPN, CDR2 SVGIG (reference sequence). The CDR3 is 12 residues long. CDR3 bases: TGTGCCTGGGGTTCACAGGGCTACGAGCAGTACTTC. Translation: CAWGSQGYEQYF.

V gene TRBV2 combines with J gene TRBJ2-4; D is ambiguous. The last part of the DNA fits TRBJ2-5 better; the J call may be wrong. Germline CDR1 SNHLY, CDR2 FYNNEI. This CDR3 is 15 amino acids long. This CDR3 reads CASRAGDLLQETQYF. The CDR3 bases are TGTGCCAGCCGGGCAGGAGACCTACTTCAAGAGACCCAGTACTTC.

J is TRBJ1-6 and V is TRBV28, with 7 bases fitting TRBD1. Germline V lookup: CDR1 MDHEN, CDR2 SYDVKM. CDR3 length equals 19 residues. Trimming removed 6 bases from V and 7 bases from J; junction bases left unmatched: 21. CDR3 DNA: TGTGCCAGCAGCCGGGCGGGGAGGGGGCCAGAGTTGATGAATTCACCCCTCCACTTT. Residues: CASSRAGRGPELMNSPLHF.

This chain connects TRBV10-3 to TRBJ2-7, with a tentative D call TRBD2 (5 bases). The V gene's germline CDR1 is ENHRY and CDR2 SYGVKD. The CDR3 covers 18 residues. V shed 4 bases and J shed 7 bases, with 29 bases lying between them. The CDR3 sequence is CAISGSSIDTRTHNEQYF. DNA of the CDR3: TGTGCCATCAGTGGATCTAGCATCGATACGCGGACCCACAATGAGCAGTACTTC.

The chain carries TRBV7-9 and TRBJ2-2; 14 bases align to TRBD2. Germline-derived CDR1 and CDR2 are SEHNR and FQNEAQ (reference sequence). The CDR3 is 19 residues long. The V and J ends lost 5 bases and 2 bases, in that order; junction bases with no gene match: 10. This CDR3 is CASSPLRTSGRSNTGELFF. CDR3 bases: TGTGCCAGCAGCCCTCTGCGGACTAGCGGGAGGAGTAACACCGGGGAGCTGTTTTTT. Drawing the rest from reference TRBV7-9 and TRBJ2-2, the complete variable domain is DTGVSQNPRHKITKRGQNVTFRCDPISEHNRLYWYRQTLGQGPEFLTYFQNEAQLEKSRLLSDRFSAERPKGSFSTLEIQRTEQGDSAMYLCASSPLRTSGRSNTGELFFGEGSRLTVL.

This clonotype has a handful of counts. The gene calls are TRBV7-3 and TRBJ2-4; no firm D call. Germline loops: CDR1 SGHTA, CDR2 FQGTGA. Deletions cut 6 bases from V and 9 bases from J, with 15 bases between. The CDR3 sequence is 13 residues long. The CDR3 region has the DNA TGTGCCAGCAGGTCCAGGCCTCTCGGCATTCAGTACTTC. The encoded protein is CASRSRPLGIQYF.

The sample holds one count of this clonotype. A much more abundant neighbour one base away suggests this may be a read error. The chain couples TRBV4-2 to TRBJ2-3; 11 bases agree with TRBD2. Unmatched junction bases numbered 9, after V lost 4 bases and J lost 3 bases. This CDR3 spans 17 amino acids. Germline assignment: CDR1 LGHNA and CDR2 YNFKEQ. CDR3 sequence reads: CASSRALASGRTDTQYF. Here the CDR3 DNA reads TGTGCCAGCAGCCGAGCCCTGGCTAGCGGGAGGACAGATACGCAGTATTTT.

The V and J genes are TRBV29-1 and TRBJ1-2; D call uncertain. This CDR3 has 13 residues. V was cut by 1 base and J by 0 bases, with 6 bases left in between. Germline CDR1 and CDR2: SQVTM and ANQGSEA. CDR3 sequence reads: CSVEGRTNYGYTF. DNA of the CDR3: TGCAGCGTTGAAGGCAGGACTAACTATGGCTACACCTTC.

This chain connects TRBV12-3 or TRBV12-4 to TRBJ1-5; the D gene is possibly TRBD1 (6 bases). Deletions cut 6 bases from V and 1 base from J, with 13 bases between. The CDR3 has 15 amino acids. The CDR3 here is CASRLGQTSNQPQHF. In nucleotides, the CDR3 is TGTGCCAGCAGACTTGGACAGACCAGCAATCAGCCCCAGCATTTT.

The CDR3 DNA reads TGTGCCAGCAGTGAACAGCAGGGGGCGAAAGACGAGCAGTACTTC. The encoded protein is CASSEQQGAKDEQYF. The chain uses TRBV25-1 and TRBJ2-7; 8 bases match TRBD1. This CDR3 has 15 amino acids. The germline V gene has CDR1 MGHDK and CDR2 SYGVNS. Trimming at V came to 2 bases and at J to 5 bases, leaving 8 bases not matched to a gene.

The chain combines TRBV4-1 with TRBJ1-6; D gene uncertain. CDR1 and CDR2 (germline): MGHRA, YSYEKL. The CDR3 sequence is 16 residues long. The V end lost 3 bases, the J end lost 8 bases, and 17 bases lay between the germline ends. The CDR3 reads CASSQGRRDWDSPLHF. Here the CDR3 DNA reads TGCGCCAGCAGCCAGGGGAGGCGAGATTGGGATTCACCCCTCCACTTT.

The CDR3 protein is CSVVGGNIQYF. For the CDR3, the DNA is TGCAGCGTTGTCGGGGGAAACATTCAGTACTTC. This chain links TRBV29-1 with TRBJ2-4; possible D gene TRBD2, 6 bases. V lost 4 bases and J lost 6, with 7 bases in between. The V gene's germline CDR1 is SQVTM and CDR2 ANQGSEA. CDR3 length: 11 residues. The complete variable domain, with remaining parts taken from reference TRBV29-1 and TRBJ2-4, reads SAVISQKPSRDICQRGTSLTIQCQVDSQVTMMFWYRQQPGQSLTLIATANQGSEATYESGFVIDKFPISRPNLTFSTLTVSNMSPEDSSIYLCSVVGGNIQYFGAGTRLSVL.

The rearrangement links TRBV2 to TRBJ1-5, with D possibly being TRBD1 (5 bases). In germline, CDR1 is SNHLY, CDR2 FYNNEI. The CDR3 sequence is 14 residues long. V dropped 8 bases and J dropped 2 bases, with 13 bases sitting between them. CDR3 in amino acids: CASSKGTGNQPQHF. CDR3 bases: TGTGCCAGCTCTAAGGGGACCGGCAATCAGCCCCAGCATTTT. Filled out from reference TRBV2 and TRBJ1-5, the complete variable domain reads EPEVTQTPSHQVTQMGQEVILRCVPISNHLYFYWYRQILGQKVEFLVSFYNNEISEKSEIFDDQFSVERPDGSNFTLKIRSTKLEDSAMYFCASSKGTGNQPQHFGDGTRLSIL.

This clonotype was picked up a small number of times. The J gene is TRBJ1-5, the V gene TRBV6-4; the D gene is possibly TRBD1 (6 bases). Germline V gives CDR1 MRHNA, CDR2 SNTAGT. With 6 bases removed from V and 4 bases from J, the gap between germline ends came to 13 bases. This CDR3 has 14 amino acids. The CDR3 sequence: CASSPSGQNQPQHF. CDR3 DNA sequence: TGTGCCAGCAGCCCGTCCGGACAGAATCAGCCCCAGCATTTT.

The CDR3 reads CSARDGAGKETQYF. CDR3 bases: TGCAGTGCTAGAGATGGGGCAGGGAAAGAGACCCAGTACTTC. The V call is TRBV20-1, the J call TRBJ2-5; a possible D gene is TRBD1 (5 bases). The CDR3 has 14 residues. V dropped 0 bases and J dropped 3 bases, with 11 bases sitting between them. Germline-derived CDR1 and CDR2 are DFQATT and SNEGSKA (reference sequence).

This clonotype has a handful of counts. The CDR3 nucleotides read TGTGCCACCAGCAGATCTGGAGCGGGGGTGTCCTACAATGAGCAGTTCTTC. Encoded protein: CATSRSGAGVSYNEQFF. The chain recombines TRBV15 with TRBJ2-1, with 8 bases lining up with TRBD2. Germline CDR1 is LNHNV and CDR2 is YYDKDF (reference sequence). The CDR3 totals 17 residues. J gave up 1 base and V 2 bases, and 7 bases lay outside the gene matches.

This clonotype has a handful of counts. The V call is TRBV27, the J call TRBJ1-2; weak D call: TRBD1 (6 bases). Germline V gives CDR1 MNHEY, CDR2 SMNVEV (reference sequence). Trimming shortened V by 10 bases and J by 4 bases, and 16 bases separated the two germline ends. This CDR3 comprises 13 residues. The CDR3 loop reads CATGRGYSYGYTF. CDR3 in DNA: TGTGCCACCGGCAGGGGTTACTCCTATGGCTACACCTTC.

This chain uses TRBV18 with TRBJ1-2; the match to TRBD1 covers 7 bases. The length of the CDR3 is 14 residues. The germline V gene has CDR1 KGHSH and CDR2 LQKENI. With V trimmed by 3 bases and J by 8 bases, 9 bases remained unmatched. CDR3 amino acids: CASSPVGQTYGYTF. The CDR3 nucleotides are TGTGCCAGCTCACCGGTGGGACAGACCTACGGCTACACCTTC.

The table lists this clonotype with a count of one. This chain connects TRBV20-1 to TRBJ2-5; 9 bases are a match to TRBD2. V shed 3 bases and J 9 bases; nucleotides not matched to a gene: 8. The CDR3 has 13 residues. Germline CDR1 is DFQATT and CDR2 is SNEGSKA (reference sequence). CDR3 coding DNA: TGCAGTGCTAGGACTAGCGGACCCGGACCCCAGTACTTC. This sequence encodes CSARTSGPGPQYF.